Given below is one T cell receptor (beta chain) in context. Its antigen is as yet unknown. The sample comes from a study of shared clonotypes between healthy human individuals. Study overall: Each donor's CD4 naive and CD4 memory cells filled three plates apiece, CD8 naive two, and CD8 memory one.

Generated by immunoSEQ multiplex PCR, the TCRdb table keeps only in-frame clones and is missing some. This sample has some 2.4 million clones, with 93% found just once. General observations from the study: Shared across several donors were about 4.8% of the naive CD4 clonotypes.

Per the germline V gene, CDR1 is SGHRS and CDR2 is YFSETQ. The CDR3 length is 16 residues. Trimming cost V 4 bases and J 0 bases, with 15 bases left between them. The chain has TRBV5-1 and TRBJ2-3, with TRBD1 as a possible D gene (9 bases). Material: naive CD4+ T cells from PBMCs. The subset here: CD45RA+ positively selected. This clonotype was sampled from a man between 18 and 35 years old in good health. Some clones in this sample may be carry-over from other donors' samples. The CDR3 bases are TGCGCCAGCAGCCGGGAGGGGACAGGGAGCACAGATACGCAGTATTTT. Amino acid sequence: CASSREGTGSTDTQYF.